Listed below are T cell receptor beta chains from one sample, sequenced in a study of T cells in Graves' hyperthyroidism and ophthalmopathy. MiXCR, applied by TCRdb to the multiplex PCR reads, yields one record per CDR3 protein. Of under 300,000 distinct CDR3 sequences in the sample, about 14% were seen once. The sequencing sample was made of blood. Receptors were obtained from a woman in her 30s with Graves' hyperthyroidism that later progressed to Graves' ophthalmopathy. Both conserved end residues are part of each CDR3. D genes are given only for firm matches. The size field is filled for only some rows; it gives once, few, many or a size class.

TRBJ1-2 many TRBD1 TRBV20-1 15 CSHKTGTGGRDGYTF TGCAGTCACAAAACCGGGACAGGGGGCCGCGATGGCTACACCTTC
TRBJ1-4 many TRBD1 TRBV6-5 15 CASSYSTGESEKLFF TGTGCCAGCAGTTACTCGACAGGGGAGAGCGAAAAACTGTTTTTT
TRBJ1-2 many - TRBV27 15 CASSPRGASLYGYTF TGTGCCAGCAGTCCGAGGGGGGCCTCCCTTTATGGCTACACCTTC
TRBJ2-7 many TRBD1 TRBV10-3 14 CAIKPGTGDYEQYF TGTGCCATAAAGCCCGGGACAGGAGATTACGAGCAGTACTTC
TRBJ2-2 many TRBD1 TRBV5-1 15 CASSGGQGYTGELFF TGCGCCAGCAGCGGGGGACAGGGGTACACCGGGGAGCTGTTTTTT
TRBJ1-5 many - TRBV28 12 CASSSPSGPQHF TGTGCCAGCAGTTCCCCCTCTGGGCCCCAGCATTTT
TRBJ2-7 many - TRBV6-2/TRBV6-3 15 CASSPPPGHSYEQYF TGTGCCAGCAGTCCACCCCCGGGACACTCCTACGAGCAGTACTTC
TRBJ2-7 - TRBD1 TRBV28 17 CASSLWISGQGRKEQYF TGTGCCAGCAGTTTATGGATAAGTGGACAGGGCCGAAAGGAGCAGTACTTC
TRBJ2-5 many - TRBV20-1 15 CSARATTLAGETQYF TGCAGTGCTAGAGCCACAACCTTAGCTGGTGAGACCCAGTACTTC
TRBJ2-2 - - TRBV24-1 17 CATSDPRDGMNTGELFF TGTGCCACCAGTGACCCACGGGACGGGATGAACACCGGGGAGCTGTTTTTT
TRBJ2-7 many TRBD2 TRBV27 14 CASNSIAGGDEQYF TGTGCCAGCAATTCCATAGCGGGAGGGGACGAGCAGTACTTC
TRBJ2-2 - TRBD2 TRBV27 14 CASGSGSNTGELFF TGTGCCAGCGGCAGCGGGAGTAACACCGGGGAGCTGTTTTTT
TRBJ2-7 many - TRBV13 13 CASSPPNRAEQYF TGTGCCAGCAGCCCCCCGAACAGGGCCGAGCAGTACTTC
TRBJ2-7 few - TRBV6-1 14 CASSRGTSGYEQYF TGTGCCAGCAGCCGGGGGACATCGGGCTACGAGCAGTACTTC
TRBJ1-6 many - TRBV2 14 CASFGGADSSPLHF TGTGCCAGCTTCGGAGGGGCCGACAGTTCACCCCTCCACTTT
TRBJ2-7 many - TRBV7-9 13 CASSATGFYEQYF TGTGCCAGCAGCGCCACAGGCTTCTACGAGCAGTACTTC
TRBJ2-7 many - TRBV9 15 CASSVDLGSGYEQYF TGTGCCAGCAGCGTAGATTTGGGCAGCGGGTACGAGCAGTACTTC
TRBJ2-7 many TRBD2 TRBV20-1 15 CSARTSGLVSYEQYF TGCAGTGCTCGGACTAGCGGGTTGGTTTCCTACGAGCAGTACTTC
TRBJ1-1 many - TRBV28 14 CASRKWEENTEAFF TGTGCCAGCAGAAAGTGGGAGGAGAACACTGAAGCTTTCTTT
TRBJ2-3 few - TRBV15 12 CATSRVTDTQYF TGTGCCACCAGCAGAGTCACAGATACGCAGTATTTT
TRBJ2-2 many - TRBV7-3 14 CASSLAVNTGELFF TGTGCCAGCAGCTTAGCGGTTAACACCGGGGAGCTGTTTTTT
TRBJ1-2 few - TRBV6-2/TRBV6-3 15 CASSRRGIFNYGYTF TGTGCCAGCAGCCGAAGAGGGATTTTCAACTATGGCTACACCTTC
TRBJ2-1 - - TRBV24-1 11 CATSVSGIQFF TGTGCCACCAGTGTATCCGGGATACAGTTCTTC
TRBJ2-1 - TRBD2 TRBV19 15 CASSVLAGDYNEQFF TGTGCCAGTAGTGTTTTAGCGGGGGACTACAATGAGCAGTTCTTC
TRBJ2-3 many - TRBV4-3 16 CASSQRDGLRADTQYF TGCGCCAGCAGCCAGCGCGACGGCCTCCGAGCAGATACGCAGTATTTT
TRBJ1-1 many - TRBV7-6 15 CASSSGIGGNTEAFF TGTGCCAGCAGCTCCGGGATTGGGGGGAACACTGAAGCTTTCTTT
TRBJ1-6 many - TRBV7-2 16 CASSLIPRRWNSPLHF TGTGCCAGCAGCTTAATTCCTAGACGGTGGAATTCACCCCTCCACTTT
TRBJ2-2 - TRBD2 TRBV9 14 CASSAGRDIGELFF TGTGCCAGCAGCGCCGGGAGGGACATCGGGGAGCTGTTTTTT
TRBJ2-3 - TRBD2 TRBV19 19 CASSLSRGRAGGPADTQYF TGTGCCAGTAGCCTCTCCCGGGGAAGGGCGGGAGGGCCGGCAGATACGCAGTATTTT
TRBJ2-5 many TRBD1 TRBV20-1 15 CSARAPTGGKETQYF TGCAGTGCTAGAGCCCCGACAGGGGGCAAAGAGACCCAGTACTTC
TRBJ2-1 many - TRBV27 16 CASSYPPVEAYNEQFF TGTGCCAGCAGTTATCCCCCGGTCGAGGCCTACAATGAGCAGTTCTTC
TRBJ2-1 - - TRBV14 11 CASSQEGEWFF TGTGCCAGCAGCCAAGAAGGGGAGTGGTTCTTC
TRBJ1-2 many - TRBV7-8 12 CASSLWTRGYTF TGTGCCAGCAGCTTGTGGACGCGGGGCTACACCTTC
TRBJ2-7 few TRBD2 TRBV4-1 15 CASSQDASGSYEQYF TGCGCCAGCAGCCAAGATGCTAGCGGGAGTTACGAGCAGTACTTC
TRBJ2-1 many - TRBV24-1 15 CATMSAMSSYNEQFF TGTGCCACCATGAGCGCCATGAGCTCCTACAATGAGCAGTTCTTC
TRBJ1-4 few - TRBV4-3 18 CASSLHPLGRFPSRELFF TGCGCCAGCAGCCTTCATCCATTGGGGAGGTTCCCTTCGAGAGAACTGTTTTTT
TRBJ1-2 many TRBD1 TRBV30 14 CAWNGQGAGYGYTF TGTGCCTGGAACGGACAGGGGGCAGGCTATGGCTACACCTTC